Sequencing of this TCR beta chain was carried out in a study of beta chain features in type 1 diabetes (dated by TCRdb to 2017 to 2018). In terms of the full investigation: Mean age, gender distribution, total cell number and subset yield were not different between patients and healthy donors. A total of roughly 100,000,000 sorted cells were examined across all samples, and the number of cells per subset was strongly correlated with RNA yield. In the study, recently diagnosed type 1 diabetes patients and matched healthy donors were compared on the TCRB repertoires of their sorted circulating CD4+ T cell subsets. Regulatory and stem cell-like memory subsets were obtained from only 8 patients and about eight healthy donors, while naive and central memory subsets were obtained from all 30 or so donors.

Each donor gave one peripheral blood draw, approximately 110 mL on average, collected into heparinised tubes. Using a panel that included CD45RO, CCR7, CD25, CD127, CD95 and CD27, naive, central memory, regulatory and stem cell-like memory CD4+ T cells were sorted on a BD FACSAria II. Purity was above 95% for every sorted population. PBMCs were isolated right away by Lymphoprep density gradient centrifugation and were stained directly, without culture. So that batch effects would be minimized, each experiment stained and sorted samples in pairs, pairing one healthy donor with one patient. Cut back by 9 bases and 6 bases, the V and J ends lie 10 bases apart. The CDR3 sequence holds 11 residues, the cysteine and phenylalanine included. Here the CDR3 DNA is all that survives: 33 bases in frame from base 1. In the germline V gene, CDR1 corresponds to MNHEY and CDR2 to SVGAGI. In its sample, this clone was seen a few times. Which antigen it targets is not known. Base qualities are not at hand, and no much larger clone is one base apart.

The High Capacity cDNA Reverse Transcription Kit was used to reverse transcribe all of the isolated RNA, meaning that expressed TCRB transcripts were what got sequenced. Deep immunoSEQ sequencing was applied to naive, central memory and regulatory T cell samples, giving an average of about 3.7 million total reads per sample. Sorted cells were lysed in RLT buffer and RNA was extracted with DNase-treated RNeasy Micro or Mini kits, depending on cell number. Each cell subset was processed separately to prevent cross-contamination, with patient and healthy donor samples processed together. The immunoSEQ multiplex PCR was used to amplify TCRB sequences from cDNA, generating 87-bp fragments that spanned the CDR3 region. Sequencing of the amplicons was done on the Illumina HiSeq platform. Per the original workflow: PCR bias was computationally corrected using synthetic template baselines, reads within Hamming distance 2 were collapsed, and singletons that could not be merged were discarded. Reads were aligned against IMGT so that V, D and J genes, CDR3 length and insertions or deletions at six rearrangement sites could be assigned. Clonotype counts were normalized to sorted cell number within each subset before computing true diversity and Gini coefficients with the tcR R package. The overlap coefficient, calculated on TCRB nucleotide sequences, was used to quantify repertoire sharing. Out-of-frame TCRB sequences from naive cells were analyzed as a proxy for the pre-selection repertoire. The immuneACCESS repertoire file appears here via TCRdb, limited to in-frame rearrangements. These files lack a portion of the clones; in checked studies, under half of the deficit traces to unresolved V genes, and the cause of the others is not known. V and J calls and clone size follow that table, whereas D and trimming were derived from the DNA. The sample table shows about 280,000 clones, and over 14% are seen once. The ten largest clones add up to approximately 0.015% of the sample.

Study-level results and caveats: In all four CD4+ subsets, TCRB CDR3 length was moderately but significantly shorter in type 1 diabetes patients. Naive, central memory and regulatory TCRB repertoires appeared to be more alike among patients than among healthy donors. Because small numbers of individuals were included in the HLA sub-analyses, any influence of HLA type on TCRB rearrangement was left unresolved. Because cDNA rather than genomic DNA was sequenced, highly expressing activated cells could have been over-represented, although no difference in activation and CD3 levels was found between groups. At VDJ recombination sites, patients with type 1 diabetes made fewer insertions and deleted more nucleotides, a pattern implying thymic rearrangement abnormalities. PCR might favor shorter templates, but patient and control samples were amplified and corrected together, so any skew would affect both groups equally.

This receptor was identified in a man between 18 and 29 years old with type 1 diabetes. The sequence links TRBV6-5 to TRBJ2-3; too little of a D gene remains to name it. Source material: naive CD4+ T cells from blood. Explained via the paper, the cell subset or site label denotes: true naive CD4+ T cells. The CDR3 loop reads CASGFRDTQYF. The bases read TGTGCCAGTGGTTTTCGGGATACGCAGTATTTT.